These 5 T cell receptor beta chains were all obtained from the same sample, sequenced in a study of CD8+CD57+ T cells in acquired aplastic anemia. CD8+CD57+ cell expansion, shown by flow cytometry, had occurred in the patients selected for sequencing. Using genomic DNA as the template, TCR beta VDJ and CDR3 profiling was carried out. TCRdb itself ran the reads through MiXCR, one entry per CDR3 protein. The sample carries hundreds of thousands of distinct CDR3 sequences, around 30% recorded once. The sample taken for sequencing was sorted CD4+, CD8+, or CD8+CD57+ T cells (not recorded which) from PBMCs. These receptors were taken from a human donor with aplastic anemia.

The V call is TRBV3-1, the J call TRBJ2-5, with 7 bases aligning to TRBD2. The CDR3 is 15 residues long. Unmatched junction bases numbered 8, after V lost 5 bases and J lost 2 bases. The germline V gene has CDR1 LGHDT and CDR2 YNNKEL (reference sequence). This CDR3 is CASSILPGLQETQYF. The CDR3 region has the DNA TGTGCCAGCAGCATACTACCGGGACTACAAGAGACCCAGTACTTC.

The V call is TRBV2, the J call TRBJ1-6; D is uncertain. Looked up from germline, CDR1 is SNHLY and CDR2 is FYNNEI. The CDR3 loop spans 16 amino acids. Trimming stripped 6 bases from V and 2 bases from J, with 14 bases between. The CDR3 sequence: CASRPSDGAYNSPLHF. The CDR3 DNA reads TGTGCCAGCAGGCCATCGGACGGAGCCTATAATTCACCCCTCCACTTT.

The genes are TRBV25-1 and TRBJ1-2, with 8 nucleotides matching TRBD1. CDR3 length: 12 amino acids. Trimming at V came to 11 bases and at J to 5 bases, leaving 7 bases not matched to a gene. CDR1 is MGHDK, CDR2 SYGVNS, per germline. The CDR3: CALDRVKYGYTF. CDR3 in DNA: TGTGCCTTGGACAGGGTGAAATATGGCTACACCTTC.

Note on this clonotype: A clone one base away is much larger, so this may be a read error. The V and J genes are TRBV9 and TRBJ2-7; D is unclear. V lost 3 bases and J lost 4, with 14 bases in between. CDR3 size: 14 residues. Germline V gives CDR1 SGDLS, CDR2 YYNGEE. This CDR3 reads CASSGGPRTYEQYF. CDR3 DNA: TGTGCCAGCAGCGGCGGACCGAGAACTTACGAGCAGTACTTC. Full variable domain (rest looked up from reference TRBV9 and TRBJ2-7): DSGVTQTPKHLITATGQRVTLRCSPRSGDLSVYWYQQSLDQGLQFLIQYYNGEERAKGNILERFSAQQFPDLHSELNLSSLELGDSALYFCASSGGPRTYEQYFGPGTRLTVT.

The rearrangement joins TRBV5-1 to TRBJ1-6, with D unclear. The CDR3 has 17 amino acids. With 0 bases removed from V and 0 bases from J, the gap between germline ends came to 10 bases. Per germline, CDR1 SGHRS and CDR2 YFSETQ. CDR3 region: CASSLVQISSYNSPLHF. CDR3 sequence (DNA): TGCGCCAGCAGCTTGGTTCAGATTAGCTCCTATAATTCACCCCTCCACTTT.